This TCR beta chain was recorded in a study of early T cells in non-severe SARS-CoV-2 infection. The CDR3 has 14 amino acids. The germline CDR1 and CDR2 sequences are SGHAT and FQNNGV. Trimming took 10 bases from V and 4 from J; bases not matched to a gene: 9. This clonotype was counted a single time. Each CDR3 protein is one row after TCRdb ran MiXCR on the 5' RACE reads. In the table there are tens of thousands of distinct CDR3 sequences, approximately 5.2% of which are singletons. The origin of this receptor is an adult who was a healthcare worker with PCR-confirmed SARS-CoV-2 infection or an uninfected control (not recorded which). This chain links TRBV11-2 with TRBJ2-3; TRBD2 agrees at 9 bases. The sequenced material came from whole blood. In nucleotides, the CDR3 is TGTGCCATCATGGGCGGGAGGGCCTCAGATACGCAGTATTTT. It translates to CAIMGGRASDTQYF.